One T cell receptor (beta chain) is described in this entry. The source of the sample is a study of T cells after yellow fever vaccination. Study-level information: SMART-Seq v4 Ultra Low Input prepared libraries from low-cell fractions. Study observations and caveats: High-abundance clonotypes from the bulk population could contaminate FACS-sorted repertoires.

The V end was cut by 6 bases, the J end by 5 bases, with 10 bases between. The CDR3 runs 12 residues. Per the germline V gene, CDR1 is SEHNR and CDR2 is FQNEAQ (reference sequence). TCRdb itself ran the 5' RACE reads through MiXCR, one entry per CDR3 protein. The sample includes some 100,000 distinct CDR3 sequences, roughly 8.2% of them seen just once. The chain couples TRBV7-9 to TRBJ2-5; D tentatively fits TRBD1 or TRBD2 (5 bases each). The sequencing used CD8+ T cells not binding an NS4B(214-222) dextramer, sorted from PBMCs, collected more than 13 days after the first yellow fever vaccination. The clonotype originates from a man aged 18 to 29 who received the YFV17D yellow fever vaccine. The CDR3 region is CASSRGAETQYF. CDR3 nucleotide sequence: TGTGCCAGCAGTCGGGGCGCGGAGACCCAGTACTTC.